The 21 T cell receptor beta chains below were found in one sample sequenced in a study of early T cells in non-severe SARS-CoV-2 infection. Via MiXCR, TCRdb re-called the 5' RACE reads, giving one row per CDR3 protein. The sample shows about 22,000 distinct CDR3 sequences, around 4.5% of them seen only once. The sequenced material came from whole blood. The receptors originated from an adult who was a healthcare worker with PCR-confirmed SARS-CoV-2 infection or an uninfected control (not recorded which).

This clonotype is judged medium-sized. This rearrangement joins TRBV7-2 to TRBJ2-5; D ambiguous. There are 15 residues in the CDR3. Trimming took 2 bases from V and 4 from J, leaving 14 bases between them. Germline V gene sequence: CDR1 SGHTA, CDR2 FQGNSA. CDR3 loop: CASSLTGSHPETQYF. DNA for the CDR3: TGTGCCAGCAGCTTAACGGGCAGCCATCCAGAGACCCAGTACTTC.

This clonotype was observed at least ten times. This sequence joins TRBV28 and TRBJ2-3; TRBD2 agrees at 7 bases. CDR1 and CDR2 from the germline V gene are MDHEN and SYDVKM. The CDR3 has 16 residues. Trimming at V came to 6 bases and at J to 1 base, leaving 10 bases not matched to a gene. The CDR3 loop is CASSELASGRTDTQYF. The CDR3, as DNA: TGTGCCAGCAGCGAACTGGCTAGCGGTCGCACAGATACGCAGTATTTT.

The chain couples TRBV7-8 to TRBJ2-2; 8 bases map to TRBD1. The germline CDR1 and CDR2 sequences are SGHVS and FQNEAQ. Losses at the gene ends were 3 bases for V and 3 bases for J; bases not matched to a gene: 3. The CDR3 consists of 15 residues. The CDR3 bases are TGTGCCAGCAGCTTCGGGACAGGTTACACCGGGGAGCTGTTTTTT. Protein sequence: CASSFGTGYTGELFF.

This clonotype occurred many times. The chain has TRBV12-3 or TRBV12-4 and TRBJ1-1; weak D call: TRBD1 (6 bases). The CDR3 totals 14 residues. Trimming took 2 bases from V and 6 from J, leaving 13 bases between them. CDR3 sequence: CASSLSGTYPEAFF. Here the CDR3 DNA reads TGTGCCAGCAGTTTAAGCGGGACATACCCTGAAGCTTTCTTT.

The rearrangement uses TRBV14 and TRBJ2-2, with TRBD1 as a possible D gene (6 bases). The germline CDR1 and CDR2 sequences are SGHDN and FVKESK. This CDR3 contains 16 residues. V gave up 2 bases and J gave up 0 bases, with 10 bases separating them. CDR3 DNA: TGTGCCAGCAGCCAATGGAGGACAGCGAACACCGGGGAGCTGTTTTTT. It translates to CASSQWRTANTGELFF.

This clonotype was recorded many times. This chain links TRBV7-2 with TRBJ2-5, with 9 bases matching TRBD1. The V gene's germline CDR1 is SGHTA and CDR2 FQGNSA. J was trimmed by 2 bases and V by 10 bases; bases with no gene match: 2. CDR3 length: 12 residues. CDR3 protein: CATGQGQETQYF. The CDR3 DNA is TGTGCCACCGGACAGGGGCAAGAGACCCAGTACTTC.

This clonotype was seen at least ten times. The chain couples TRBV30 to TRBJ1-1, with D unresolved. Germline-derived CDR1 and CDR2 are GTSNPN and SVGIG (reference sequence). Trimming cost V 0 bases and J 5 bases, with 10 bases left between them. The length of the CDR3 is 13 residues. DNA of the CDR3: TGTGCCTGGAGTGTCCCCCCCGAGACTGAAGCTTTCTTT. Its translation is CAWSVPPETEAFF.

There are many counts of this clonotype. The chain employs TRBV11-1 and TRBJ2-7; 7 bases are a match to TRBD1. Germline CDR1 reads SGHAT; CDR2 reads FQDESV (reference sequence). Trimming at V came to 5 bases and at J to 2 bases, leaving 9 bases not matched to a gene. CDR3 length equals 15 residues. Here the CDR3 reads CASSPPWQGAYEQYF. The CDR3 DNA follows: TGTGCCAGCAGCCCCCCGTGGCAGGGGGCCTACGAGCAGTACTTC.

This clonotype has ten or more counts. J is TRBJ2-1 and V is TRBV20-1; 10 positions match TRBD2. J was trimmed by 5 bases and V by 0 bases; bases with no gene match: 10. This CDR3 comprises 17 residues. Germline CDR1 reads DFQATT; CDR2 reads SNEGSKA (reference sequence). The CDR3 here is CSARESLAGERNNEQFF. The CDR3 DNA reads TGCAGTGCTAGAGAATCTCTAGCGGGAGAGAGGAACAATGAGCAGTTCTTC.

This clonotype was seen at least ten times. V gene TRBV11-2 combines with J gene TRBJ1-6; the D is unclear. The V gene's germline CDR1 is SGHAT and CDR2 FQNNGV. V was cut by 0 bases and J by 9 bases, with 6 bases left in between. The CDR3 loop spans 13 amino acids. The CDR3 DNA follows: TGTGCCAGCAGCTTAGATCCGTTTTCACCCCTCCACTTT. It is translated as CASSLDPFSPLHF.

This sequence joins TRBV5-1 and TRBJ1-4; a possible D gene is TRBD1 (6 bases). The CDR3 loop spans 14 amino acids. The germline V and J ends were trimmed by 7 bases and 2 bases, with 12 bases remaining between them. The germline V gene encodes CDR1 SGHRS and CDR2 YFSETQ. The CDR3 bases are TGCGCCAGCTGCCGGGGGCGGACTAATGAAAAACTGTTTTTT. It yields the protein CASCRGRTNEKLFF.

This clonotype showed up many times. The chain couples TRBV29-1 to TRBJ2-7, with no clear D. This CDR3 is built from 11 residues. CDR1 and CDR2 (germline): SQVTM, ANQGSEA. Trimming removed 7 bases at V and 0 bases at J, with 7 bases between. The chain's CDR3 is CSAFSSYEQYF. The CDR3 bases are TGCAGCGCCTTCTCCTCCTACGAGCAGTACTTC.

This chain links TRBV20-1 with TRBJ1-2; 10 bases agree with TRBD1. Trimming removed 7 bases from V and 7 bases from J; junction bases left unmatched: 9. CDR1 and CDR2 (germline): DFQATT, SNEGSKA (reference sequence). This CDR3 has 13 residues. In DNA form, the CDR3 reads TGCAGTGTCCCCGGGACAGGGGTTTTTGGCTACACCTTC. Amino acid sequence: CSVPGTGVFGYTF.

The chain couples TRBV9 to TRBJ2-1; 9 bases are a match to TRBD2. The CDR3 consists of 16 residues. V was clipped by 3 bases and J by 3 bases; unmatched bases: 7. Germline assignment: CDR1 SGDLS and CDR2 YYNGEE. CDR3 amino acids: CASSELIAGDYNEQFF. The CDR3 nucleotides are TGTGCCAGCAGCGAACTTATAGCGGGGGACTACAATGAGCAGTTCTTC.

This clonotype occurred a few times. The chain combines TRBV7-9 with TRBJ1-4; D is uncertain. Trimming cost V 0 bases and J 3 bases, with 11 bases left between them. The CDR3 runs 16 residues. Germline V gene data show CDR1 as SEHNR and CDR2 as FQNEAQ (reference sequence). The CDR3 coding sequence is TGTGCCAGCAGCTTAGCCGGGCGAAGATCTAATGAAAAACTGTTTTTT. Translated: CASSLAGRRSNEKLFF. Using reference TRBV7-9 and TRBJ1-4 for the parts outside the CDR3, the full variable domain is DTGVSQNPRHKITKRGQNVTFRCDPISEHNRLYWYRQTLGQGPEFLTYFQNEAQLEKSRLLSDRFSAERPKGSFSTLEIQRTEQGDSAMYLCASSLAGRRSNEKLFFGSGTQLSVL.

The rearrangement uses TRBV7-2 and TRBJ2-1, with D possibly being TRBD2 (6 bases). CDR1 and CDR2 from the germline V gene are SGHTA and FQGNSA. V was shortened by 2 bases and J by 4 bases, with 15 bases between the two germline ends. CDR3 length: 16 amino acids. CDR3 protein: CASSLRGLALYNEQFF. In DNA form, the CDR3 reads TGTGCCAGCAGCTTACGCGGGCTAGCGCTTTACAATGAGCAGTTCTTC. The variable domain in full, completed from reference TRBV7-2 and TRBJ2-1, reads GAGVSQSPSNKVTEKGKDVELRCDPISGHTALYWYRQSLGQGLEFLIYFQGNSAPDKSGLPSDRFSAERTGGSVSTLTIQRTQQEDSAVYLCASSLRGLALYNEQFFGPGTRLTVL.

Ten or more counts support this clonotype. The DNA for the CDR3 is TGTGCCAGCAGCCCCGGACAGAACACTGAAGCTTTCTTT. Translation gives CASSPGQNTEAFF. The V call is TRBV5-4, the J call TRBJ1-1; D is possibly TRBD1 (5 bases). There are 13 residues in the CDR3. Germline V gives CDR1 SGHNT, CDR2 YYREEE (reference sequence). With 4 bases removed from V and 1 base from J, the gap between germline ends came to 8 bases.

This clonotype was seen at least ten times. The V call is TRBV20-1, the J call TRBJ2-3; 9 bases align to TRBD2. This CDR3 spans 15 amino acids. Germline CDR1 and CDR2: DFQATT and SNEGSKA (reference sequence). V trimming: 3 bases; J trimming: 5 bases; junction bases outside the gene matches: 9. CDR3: CSARREGRIVDTQYF. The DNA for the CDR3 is TGCAGTGCTAGGCGGGAGGGCCGAATCGTAGATACGCAGTATTTT.

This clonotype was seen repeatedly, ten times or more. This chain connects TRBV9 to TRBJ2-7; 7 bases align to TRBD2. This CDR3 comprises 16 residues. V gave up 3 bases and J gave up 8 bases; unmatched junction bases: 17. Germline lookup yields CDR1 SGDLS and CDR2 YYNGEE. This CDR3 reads CASSEGAGGGRSKQYF. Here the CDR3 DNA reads TGTGCCAGCAGCGAAGGGGCGGGCGGCGGGAGAAGCAAGCAGTACTTC.

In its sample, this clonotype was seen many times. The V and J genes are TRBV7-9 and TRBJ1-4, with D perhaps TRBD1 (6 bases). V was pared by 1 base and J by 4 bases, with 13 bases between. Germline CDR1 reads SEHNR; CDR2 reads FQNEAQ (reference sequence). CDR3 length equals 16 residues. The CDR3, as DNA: TGTGCCAGCAGCTTAGGGATCATCAGGGGTAATGAAAAACTGTTTTTT. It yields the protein CASSLGIIRGNEKLFF.

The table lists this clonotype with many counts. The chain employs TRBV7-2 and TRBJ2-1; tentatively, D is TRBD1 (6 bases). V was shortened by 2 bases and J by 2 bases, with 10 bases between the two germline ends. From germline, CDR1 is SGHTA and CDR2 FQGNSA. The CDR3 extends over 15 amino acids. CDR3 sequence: CASSLRDTPYNEQFF. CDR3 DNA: TGTGCCAGCAGCTTAAGGGACACCCCCTACAATGAGCAGTTCTTC.